The TCR beta chain described here comes from a study of T cell repertoires in cytomegalovirus infection. About the research overall: Public TCR beta signatures were indicative of both CMV infection and a matching HLA type.

CDR3 size: 17 residues. Germline V lookup: CDR1 SGHNT, CDR2 YYREEE (reference sequence). Trimming took 0 bases from V and 2 from J, leaving 16 bases between them. TCRdb passed the reads through MiXCR, listing each CDR3 protein once. The repertoire holds about 46,000 distinct CDR3 sequences, with roughly 20% as singletons. With respect to this clonotype: Its antigen is as yet unknown.

Whole-study results and caveats: CMV-specific HLA-C-restricted TCR beta clonotypes dominated the ex vivo response. Carriers of CMV plus the relevant HLA were identified by cumulative public TCR beta family frequency.

The rearrangement joins TRBV5-4 to TRBJ2-3; no clear D. This TCR derives from a human donor in good health (CMV status not recorded). Some clones in this sample may be carry-over from other donors' samples. The source material was PBMCs, sequenced either directly or after in vitro stimulation (not recorded which). The CDR3 bases are TGTGCCAGCAGCTTGGATCTGGGAATTAGGTACACAGATACGCAGTATTTT. Translation: CASSLDLGIRYTDTQYF.